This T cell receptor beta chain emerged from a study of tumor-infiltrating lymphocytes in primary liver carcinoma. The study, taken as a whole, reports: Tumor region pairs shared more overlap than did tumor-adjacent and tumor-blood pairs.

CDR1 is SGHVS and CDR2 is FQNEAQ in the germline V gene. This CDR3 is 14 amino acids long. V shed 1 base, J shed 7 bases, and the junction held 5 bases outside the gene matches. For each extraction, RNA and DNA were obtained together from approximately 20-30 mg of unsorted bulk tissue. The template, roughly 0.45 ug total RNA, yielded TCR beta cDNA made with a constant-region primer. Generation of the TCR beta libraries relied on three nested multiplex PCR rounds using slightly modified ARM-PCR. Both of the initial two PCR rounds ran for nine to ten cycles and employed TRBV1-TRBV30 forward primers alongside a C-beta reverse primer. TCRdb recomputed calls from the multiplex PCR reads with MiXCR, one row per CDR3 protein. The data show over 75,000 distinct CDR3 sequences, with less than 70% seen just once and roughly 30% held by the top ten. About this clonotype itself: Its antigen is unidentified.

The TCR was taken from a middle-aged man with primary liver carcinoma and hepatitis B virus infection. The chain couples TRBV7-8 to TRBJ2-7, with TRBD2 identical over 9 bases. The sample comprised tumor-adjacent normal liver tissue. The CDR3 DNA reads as TGTGCCAGCAGCTTAGAACTAGCGGGTGGTGAGCAGTACTTC. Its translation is CASSLELAGGEQYF.